This T cell receptor beta chain was recorded in a study of cytomegalovirus exposure and HLA in healthy donors. The CDR3 runs 9 residues. Germline values: CDR1 DFQATT, CDR2 SNEGSKA (reference sequence). Study-wide results and caveats: A later analysis linked a missense DCLRE1C variant to TCR beta V- and J-gene trimming.

As regards this clone: Its matching antigen is unknown.

PCR primers comprised 60 Vbeta and 13 Jbeta primers. Assay used: immunoSEQ multiplex PCR; TCRdb lists only in-frame clones, some missing. The sample yields roughly 160,000 clones, less than 90% seen once. The chain recombines TRBV20-1 with TRBJ2-7; no reliable D call. The sequenced material came from PBMCs. This TCR came from a young man in good health and CMV-seronegative. CDR3 nucleotides: TGCACCCCAAAACAGGAGCAGTACTTC. Its protein product is CTPKQEQYF.